The following is a T cell receptor beta chain sequence with its context. Its antigen is still unknown. The data originate from a study of T cell responses to AZD1222 COVID-19 vaccine. Findings and limits, study-wide: Possibly, clonal diversity was underestimated; donors were largely white British and included more females.

The CDR3 is 15 residues long. V was clipped by 1 base and J by 4 bases; unmatched bases: 6. Germline lookup yields CDR1 SGHVS and CDR2 FQNEAQ. TCRdb's copy holds only in-frame clones and misses some; the assay was immunoSEQ multiplex PCR. There are approximately 110,000 clones in the sample; about 85% occur only once, and about 6% lies in the top ten. This clonotype originated in an adult in good health. The chain is built from TRBV7-8 and TRBJ1-2, with 7 bases identical to TRBD1. Sequenced material: peripheral blood, taken on day 0 of AZD1222 vaccination. CDR3 in amino acids: CASSLVRGPGYGYTF. CDR3 DNA: TGTGCCAGCAGCTTAGTGAGGGGGCCGGGCTATGGCTACACCTTC.